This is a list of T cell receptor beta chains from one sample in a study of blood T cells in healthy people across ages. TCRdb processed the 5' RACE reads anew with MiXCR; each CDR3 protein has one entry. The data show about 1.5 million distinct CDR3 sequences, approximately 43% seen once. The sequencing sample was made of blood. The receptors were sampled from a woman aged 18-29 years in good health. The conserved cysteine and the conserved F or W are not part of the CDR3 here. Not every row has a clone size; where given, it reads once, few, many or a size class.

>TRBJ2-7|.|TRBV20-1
SARGMNSYEQY
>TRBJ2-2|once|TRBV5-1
ASSLIGGSGLNTGELF
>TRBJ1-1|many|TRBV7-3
ASSLGDRGTEAF
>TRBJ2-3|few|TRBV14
ASSQGGTTSDTQY
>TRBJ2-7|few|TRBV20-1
SAPGQIGSYEQY
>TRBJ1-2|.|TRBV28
ASFIARGYGYT
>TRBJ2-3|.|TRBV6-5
ASSYTGRAEAGVDTQY
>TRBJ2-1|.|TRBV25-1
ASSDDGRGGVNEQF
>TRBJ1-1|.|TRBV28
ASSTPGAGNTEAF
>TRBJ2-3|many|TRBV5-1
ASSLTPGQGARKDTQY
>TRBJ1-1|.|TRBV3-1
ASRQGPGTVNTEAF
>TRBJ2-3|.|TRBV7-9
ASSSVSGGADTQY
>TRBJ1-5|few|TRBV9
ASSGAGLNQPQH
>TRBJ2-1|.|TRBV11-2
ASRGLGPGLNEQF
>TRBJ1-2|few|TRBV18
ASSPSLNRLNYGYT
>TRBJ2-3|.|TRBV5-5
ASSLILENTDTQY
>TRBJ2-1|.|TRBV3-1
ASSHTFSDERF
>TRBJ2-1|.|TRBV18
ASSPKTGEDEQL
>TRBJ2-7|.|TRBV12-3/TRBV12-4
ASSSLAYYEQY
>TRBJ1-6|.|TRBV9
ASSLRDANSPLH
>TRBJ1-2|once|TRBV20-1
SARVTIDSPPYYGHT
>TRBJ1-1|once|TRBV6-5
ASSYGALNPEAF
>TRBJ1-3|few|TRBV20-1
SATSGSSGNTIY
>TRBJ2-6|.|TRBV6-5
ASSYSRLAGAQGANVLT
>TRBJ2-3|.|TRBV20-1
SASESGPTDTQY
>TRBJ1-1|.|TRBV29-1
SVLWLSTEAF
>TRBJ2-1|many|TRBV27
ASSLDSGYNEQF
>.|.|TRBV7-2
ASSYLAGALYEQY
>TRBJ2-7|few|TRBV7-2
ASSSSSGESYEQY